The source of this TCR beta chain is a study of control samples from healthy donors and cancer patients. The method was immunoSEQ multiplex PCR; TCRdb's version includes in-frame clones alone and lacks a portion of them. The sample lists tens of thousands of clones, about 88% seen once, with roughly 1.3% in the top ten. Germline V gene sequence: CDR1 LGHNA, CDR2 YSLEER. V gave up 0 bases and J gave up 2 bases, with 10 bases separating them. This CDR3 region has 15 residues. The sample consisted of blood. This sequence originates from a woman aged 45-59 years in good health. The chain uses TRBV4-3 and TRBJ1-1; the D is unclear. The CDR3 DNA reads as TGCGCCAGCAGCCAAGAGGGAGGCCGAAACACTGAAGCTTTCTTT. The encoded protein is CASSQEGGRNTEAFF.